A selection of T cell receptor beta chains follows, all from one sample in a study of PD-1 blockade in classical Hodgkin lymphoma. The method was immunoSEQ multiplex PCR; TCRdb's version includes in-frame clones alone and lacks a portion of them. The table shows some 150,000 clones, with around 84% occurring only once. The starting material was peripheral blood mononuclear cells (PBMCs), obtained before the second cycle of nivolumab. The receptor set was obtained from a human donor with classical Hodgkin lymphoma. CDR3s include the opening cysteine and the closing phenylalanine or tryptophan. D genes are given only for firm matches. Some rows have no size entry. The others give once, few or many, or a class for an expanded clone.

J,V,D,size,CDR3,DNA
TRBJ2-2,TRBV10-3,.,.,CAIMASANTGELFF,TGTGCCATCATGGCCAGCGCGAACACCGGGGAGCTGTTTTTT
TRBJ2-7,TRBV2,.,.,CASKEGSYEQYF,TGTGCCAGCAAGGAGGGTTCCTACGAGCAGTACTTC
TRBJ1-5,TRBV6-5,.,.,CASSTDSHSNQPQHF,TGTGCCAGCAGCACGGACAGCCATAGCAATCAGCCCCAGCATTTT
TRBJ2-1,TRBV6-6,.,.,CASIQTRLPYNEQFF,TGTGCCAGCATCCAGACTAGACTACCCTACAATGAGCAGTTCTTC
TRBJ1-6,TRBV6-1,TRBD1,.,CASSGQGSYNSPLHF,TGTGCCAGCAGTGGACAGGGCTCCTATAATTCACCCCTCCACTTT
TRBJ2-5,TRBV7-2,.,.,CASSLWSGETQYF,TGTGCCAGCAGCTTATGGTCCGGGGAGACCCAGTACTTC
TRBJ1-2,TRBV7-9,TRBD1,.,CASSLGQGSYGYTF,TGTGCCAGCAGCTTAGGACAGGGCAGCTATGGCTACACCTTC
TRBJ1-2,TRBV10-3,.,.,CAIGPETYGYTF,TGTGCCATCGGACCCGAAACCTATGGCTACACCTTC
TRBJ1-2,TRBV7-9,.,.,CASSLASFDRTGYTF,TGTGCCAGCAGCTTAGCTAGCTTCGACAGAACCGGCTACACCTTC
TRBJ2-7,TRBV9,TRBD1,.,CASSVAIGGQGDLYF,TGTGCCAGCAGCGTAGCTATAGGGGGACAGGGAGATCTGTACTTC
TRBJ2-3,TRBV18,.,.,CASSPPPDYRTSTDTQYF,TGTGCCAGCTCACCACCCCCCGACTACCGAACTAGCACAGATACGCAGTATTTT
TRBJ2-3,TRBV29-1,.,.,CSVGLSGTSTDTQYF,TGCAGCGTTGGGCTTAGCGGAACTAGCACAGATACGCAGTATTTT
TRBJ2-3,TRBV9,TRBD2,.,CASSPLAGVSDTQYF,TGTGCCAGCAGCCCCCTAGCGGGGGTCTCAGATACGCAGTATTTT
TRBJ1-5,TRBV6-1,.,many,CAITGLSNQPQHF,TGTGCCATTACAGGGCTTAGCAATCAGCCCCAGCATTTT
TRBJ2-3,TRBV7-9,TRBD2,once,CASSSASLAGADTQYF,TGTGCCAGCAGCTCGGCGTCCCTAGCGGGGGCAGATACGCAGTATTTT
TRBJ2-1,TRBV4-2,.,.,CASSQELASEQFF,TGTGCCAGCAGCCAAGAACTAGCTTCTGAGCAGTTCTTC
TRBJ1-3,TRBV6-5,.,.,CASTVSGNTIYF,TGTGCCAGCACCGTCTCTGGAAACACCATATATTTT
TRBJ2-5,TRBV4-2,.,.,CASSQSKGGDETQYF,TGTGCCAGCAGCCAGTCTAAGGGGGGTGACGAGACCCAGTACTTC
TRBJ1-2,TRBV5-5,.,.,CASSLVLAGFGNYGYTF,TGTGCCAGCAGCTTGGTACTCGCAGGTTTTGGTAACTATGGCTACACCTTC
TRBJ2-7,TRBV6-5,.,few,CASSLLGDEQYF,TGTGCCAGCAGTTTACTAGGCGACGAGCAGTACTTC
TRBJ1-3,TRBV28,.,.,CASTSTPGLAYSGNTIYF,TGTGCCAGCACCTCAACCCCCGGACTGGCCTACTCTGGAAACACCATATATTTT
TRBJ2-7,TRBV4-1,TRBD2,.,CASSQDPLAGVLYEQYF,TGCGCCAGCAGCCAAGACCCACTAGCGGGGGTCCTCTACGAGCAGTACTTC
TRBJ2-7,TRBV7-8,.,.,CASSPLGRAEQYF,TGTGCCAGCAGCCCATTGGGCCGTGCGGAGCAGTACTTC
TRBJ1-3,TRBV7-2,.,.,CASSLGQALSGNTIYF,TGTGCCAGCAGCTTAGGACAGGCCCTCTCTGGAAACACCATATATTTT
TRBJ2-3,TRBV11-2,TRBD2,.,CASSLRLSGGADTQYF,TGTGCCAGCAGCTTACGCCTTAGCGGGGGAGCGGATACGCAGTATTTT
TRBJ2-5,TRBV6-5,.,.,CASSYSSGETQYF,TGTGCCAGCAGTTACTCTTCTGGGGAGACCCAGTACTTC
TRBJ2-1,TRBV27,TRBD2,.,CASSLWGGLAARYNEQFF,TGTGCCAGCAGTTTATGGGGGGGACTAGCGGCCCGCTACAATGAGCAGTTCTTC
TRBJ2-2,TRBV11-2,.,.,CASSLDVGRLFF,TGTGCCAGCAGCTTAGATGTGGGGAGGCTGTTTTTT
TRBJ2-1,TRBV29-1,TRBD1,.,CSVRDRAYNEQFF,TGCAGCGTCAGGGACAGGGCGTACAATGAGCAGTTCTTC
TRBJ2-5,TRBV21-1,.,.,CASIGRDSQETQYF,TGTGCCAGTATCGGACGGGACAGTCAAGAGACCCAGTACTTC
TRBJ2-7,TRBV19,.,.,CASSPDFRGVYEQYF,TGTGCCAGTAGCCCGGACTTTAGGGGGGTCTACGAGCAGTACTTC
TRBJ2-2,TRBV28,.,.,CASSSSPGANTGELFF,TGTGCCAGCAGTTCTTCTCCAGGGGCGAACACCGGGGAGCTGTTTTTT
TRBJ2-2,TRBV9,TRBD2,.,CASSATSGVGTGELFF,TGTGCCAGCAGCGCCACTAGCGGGGTTGGGACCGGGGAGCTGTTTTTT
TRBJ2-2,TRBV6-5,.,.,CASSYEGRNTGELFF,TGTGCCAGCAGTTACGAGGGGCGGAACACCGGGGAGCTGTTTTTT
TRBJ1-1,TRBV5-1,.,.,CASSSPEGVTEAFF,TGCGCCAGCAGCTCCCCGGAGGGGGTCACTGAAGCTTTCTTT
TRBJ1-4,TRBV5-1,.,.,CASSLLVTPALNEKLFF,TGCGCCAGCAGCTTGCTGGTAACACCGGCTCTGAATGAAAAACTGTTTTTT
TRBJ2-7,TRBV5-6,TRBD1,.,CASSLGTGLYEQYF,TGTGCCAGCAGCTTGGGGACAGGGCTCTACGAGCAGTACTTC
TRBJ1-1,TRBV27,.,.,CASSTQRSRMNTEAFF,TGTGCCAGCAGTACCCAGAGAAGCCGAATGAACACTGAAGCTTTCTTT
TRBJ2-1,TRBV30,.,.,CAWSSAGTEQFF,TGTGCCTGGAGTTCGGCGGGAACTGAGCAGTTCTTC
TRBJ2-1,TRBV7-6,TRBD2,.,CASSYPPRGGSSYNEQFF,TGTGCCAGCAGCTACCCACCCCGCGGGGGGTCATCTTACAATGAGCAGTTCTTC